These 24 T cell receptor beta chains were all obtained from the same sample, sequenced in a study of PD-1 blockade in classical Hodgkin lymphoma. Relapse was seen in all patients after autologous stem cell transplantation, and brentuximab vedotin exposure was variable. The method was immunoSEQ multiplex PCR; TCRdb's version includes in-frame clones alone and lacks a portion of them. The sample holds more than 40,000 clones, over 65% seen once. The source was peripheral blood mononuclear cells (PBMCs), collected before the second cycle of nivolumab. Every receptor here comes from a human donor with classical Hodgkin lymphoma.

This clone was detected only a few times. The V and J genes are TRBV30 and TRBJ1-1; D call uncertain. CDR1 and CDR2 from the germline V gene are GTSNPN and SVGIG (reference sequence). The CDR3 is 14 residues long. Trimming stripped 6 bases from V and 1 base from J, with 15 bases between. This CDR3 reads CACGPEEGNTEAFF. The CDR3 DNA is TGTGCCTGCGGTCCGGAAGAGGGGAACACTGAAGCTTTCTTT.

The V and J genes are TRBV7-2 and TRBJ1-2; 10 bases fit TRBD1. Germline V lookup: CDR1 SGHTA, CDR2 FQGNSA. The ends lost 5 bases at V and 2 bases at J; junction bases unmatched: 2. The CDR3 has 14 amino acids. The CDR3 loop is CASSPGQGNYGYTF. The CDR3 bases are TGTGCCAGCAGCCCGGGACAGGGGAACTATGGCTACACCTTC. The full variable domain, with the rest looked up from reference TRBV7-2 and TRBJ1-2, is GAGVSQSPSNKVTEKGKDVELRCDPISGHTALYWYRQSLGQGLEFLIYFQGNSAPDKSGLPSDRFSAERTGGSVSTLTIQRTQQEDSAVYLCASSPGQGNYGYTFGSGTRLTVV.

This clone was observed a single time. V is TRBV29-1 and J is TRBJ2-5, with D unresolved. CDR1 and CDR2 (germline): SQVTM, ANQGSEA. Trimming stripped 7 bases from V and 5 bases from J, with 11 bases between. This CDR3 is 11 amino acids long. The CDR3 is CSARIGETQYF. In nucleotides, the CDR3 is TGCAGCGCCAGAATAGGGGAGACCCAGTACTTC.

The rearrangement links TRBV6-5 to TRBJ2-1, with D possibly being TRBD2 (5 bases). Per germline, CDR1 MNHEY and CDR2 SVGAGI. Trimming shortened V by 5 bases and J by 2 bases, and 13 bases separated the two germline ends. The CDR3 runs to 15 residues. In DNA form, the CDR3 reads TGTGCCAGCAGTCCTCTAGCTAACGCCTACAATGAGCAGTTCTTC. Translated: CASSPLANAYNEQFF.

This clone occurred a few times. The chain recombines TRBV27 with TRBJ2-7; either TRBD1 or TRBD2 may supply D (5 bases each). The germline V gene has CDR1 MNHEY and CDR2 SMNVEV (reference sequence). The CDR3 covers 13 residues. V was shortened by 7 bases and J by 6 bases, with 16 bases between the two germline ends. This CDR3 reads CASNPRGPTEQYF. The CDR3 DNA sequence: TGTGCCAGCAACCCACGGGGACCCACCGAGCAGTACTTC.

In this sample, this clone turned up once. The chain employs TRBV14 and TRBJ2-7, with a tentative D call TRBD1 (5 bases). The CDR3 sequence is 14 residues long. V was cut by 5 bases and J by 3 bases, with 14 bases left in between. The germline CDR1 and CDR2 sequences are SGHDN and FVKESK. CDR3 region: CASSARGHLYEQYF. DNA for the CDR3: TGTGCCAGCAGCGCGAGAGGACATCTCTACGAGCAGTACTTC.

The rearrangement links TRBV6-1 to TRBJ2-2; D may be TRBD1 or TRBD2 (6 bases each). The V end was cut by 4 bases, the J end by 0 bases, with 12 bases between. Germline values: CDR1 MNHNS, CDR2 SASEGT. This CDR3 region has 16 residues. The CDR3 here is CASSVWGASNTGELFF. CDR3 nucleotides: TGTGCCAGCAGTGTCTGGGGGGCCTCGAACACCGGGGAGCTGTTTTTT.

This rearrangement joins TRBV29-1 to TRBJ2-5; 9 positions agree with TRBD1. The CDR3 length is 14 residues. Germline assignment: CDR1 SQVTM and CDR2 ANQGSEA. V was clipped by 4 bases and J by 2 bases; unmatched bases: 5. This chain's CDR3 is CSVAGTGRQETQYF. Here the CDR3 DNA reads TGCAGCGTTGCCGGGACAGGGAGGCAAGAGACCCAGTACTTC.

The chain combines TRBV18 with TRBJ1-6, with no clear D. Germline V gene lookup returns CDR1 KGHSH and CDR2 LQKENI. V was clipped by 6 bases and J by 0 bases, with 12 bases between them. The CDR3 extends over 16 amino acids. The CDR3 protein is CASSTSESSYNSPLHF. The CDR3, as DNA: TGTGCCAGCTCGACTTCGGAGAGCTCCTATAATTCACCCCTCCACTTT.

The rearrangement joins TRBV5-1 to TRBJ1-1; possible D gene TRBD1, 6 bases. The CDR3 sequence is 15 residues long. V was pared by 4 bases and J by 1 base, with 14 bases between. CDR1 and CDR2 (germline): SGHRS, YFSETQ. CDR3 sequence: CASSITGIRNTEAFF. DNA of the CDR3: TGCGCCAGCAGCATAACAGGGATTAGGAACACTGAAGCTTTCTTT.

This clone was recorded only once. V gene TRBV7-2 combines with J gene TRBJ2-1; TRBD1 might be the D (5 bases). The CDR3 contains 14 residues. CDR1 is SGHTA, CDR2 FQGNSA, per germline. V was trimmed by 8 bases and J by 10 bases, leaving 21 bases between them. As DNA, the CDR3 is TGTGCCAGCGCGCCTACCCAGGGATTGATCGAGCAGTTCTTC. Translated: CASAPTQGLIEQFF.

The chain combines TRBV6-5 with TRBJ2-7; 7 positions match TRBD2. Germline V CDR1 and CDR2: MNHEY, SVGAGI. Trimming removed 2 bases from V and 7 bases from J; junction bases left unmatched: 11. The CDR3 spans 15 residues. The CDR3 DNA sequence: TGTGCCAGCAGTTACGGGGAAGCGGGATCGGGAGAGCAGTACTTC. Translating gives CASSYGEAGSGEQYF.

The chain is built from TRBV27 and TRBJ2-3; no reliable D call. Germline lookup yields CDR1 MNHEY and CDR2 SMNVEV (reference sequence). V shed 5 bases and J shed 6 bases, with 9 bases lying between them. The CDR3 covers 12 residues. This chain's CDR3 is CASSPNSDTQYF. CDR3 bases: TGTGCCAGCAGTCCTAATTCGGATACGCAGTATTTT.

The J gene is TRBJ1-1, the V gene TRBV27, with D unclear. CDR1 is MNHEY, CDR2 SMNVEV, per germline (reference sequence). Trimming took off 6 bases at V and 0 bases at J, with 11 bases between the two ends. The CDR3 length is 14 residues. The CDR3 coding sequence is TGTGCCAGCAGCGTCCTGGGAATGAACACTGAAGCTTTCTTT. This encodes CASSVLGMNTEAFF.

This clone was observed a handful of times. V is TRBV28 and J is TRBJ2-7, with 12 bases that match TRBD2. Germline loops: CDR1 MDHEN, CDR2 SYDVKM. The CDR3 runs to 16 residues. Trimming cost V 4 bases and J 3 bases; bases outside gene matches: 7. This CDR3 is CASSSGTSGHFYEQYF. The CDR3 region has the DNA TGTGCCAGCAGTTCTGGGACTAGCGGGCATTTCTACGAGCAGTACTTC.

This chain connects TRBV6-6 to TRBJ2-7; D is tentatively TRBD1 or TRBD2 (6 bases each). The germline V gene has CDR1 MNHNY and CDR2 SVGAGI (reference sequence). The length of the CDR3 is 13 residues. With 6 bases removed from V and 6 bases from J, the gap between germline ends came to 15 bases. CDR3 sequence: CASSAGHRSEQYF. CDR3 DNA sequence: TGTGCCAGCAGCGCGGGACACCGCTCCGAGCAGTACTTC.

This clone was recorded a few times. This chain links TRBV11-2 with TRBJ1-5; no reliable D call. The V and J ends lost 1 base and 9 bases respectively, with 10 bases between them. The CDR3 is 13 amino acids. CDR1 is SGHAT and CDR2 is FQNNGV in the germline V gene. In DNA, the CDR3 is TGTGCCAGCAGCTTAGGGACTGACCGGCCCCAGCATTTT. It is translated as CASSLGTDRPQHF.

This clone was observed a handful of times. This CDR3 reads CASSESTTWGYTF. The CDR3 bases are TGTGCCAGCAGTGAGAGTACAACTTGGGGCTACACCTTC. The chain is built from TRBV25-1 and TRBJ1-2; D is undetermined. The CDR3 runs 13 residues. Germline V lookup: CDR1 MGHDK, CDR2 SYGVNS. Trimming cost V 3 bases and J 8 bases, with 13 bases left between them.

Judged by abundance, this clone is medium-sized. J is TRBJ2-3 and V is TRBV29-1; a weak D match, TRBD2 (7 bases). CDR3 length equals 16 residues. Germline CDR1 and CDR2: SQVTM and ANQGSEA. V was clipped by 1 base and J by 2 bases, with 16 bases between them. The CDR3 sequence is CSVEGGGRVDTDTQYF. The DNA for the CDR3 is TGCAGCGTTGAAGGCGGGGGCAGGGTGGACACAGATACGCAGTATTTT.

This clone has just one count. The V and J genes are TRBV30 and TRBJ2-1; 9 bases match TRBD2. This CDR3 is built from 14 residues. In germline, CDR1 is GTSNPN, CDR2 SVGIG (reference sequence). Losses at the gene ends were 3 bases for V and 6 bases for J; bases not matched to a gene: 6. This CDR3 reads CAWSQGLASNEQFF. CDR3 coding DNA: TGTGCCTGGAGCCAGGGACTAGCTAGCAATGAGCAGTTCTTC.

CDR3 residues: CASSAGRAPTYEQYF. CDR3 coding DNA: TGCGCCAGCAGCGCAGGCCGGGCCCCCACCTACGAGCAGTACTTC. This chain links TRBV5-1 with TRBJ2-7, with D unclear. V was clipped by 4 bases and J by 2 bases, with 16 bases between them. CDR3 size: 15 residues. Per the germline V gene, CDR1 is SGHRS and CDR2 is YFSETQ.

DNA for the CDR3: TGTGCCAGCAGTCTCACCTGGTACACTGAAGCTTTCTTT. Its protein is CASSLTWYTEAFF. This chain links TRBV6-5 with TRBJ1-1; D uncertain. V dropped 5 bases and J dropped 3 bases, with 10 bases sitting between them. Germline V gene lookup returns CDR1 MNHEY and CDR2 SVGAGI. This CDR3 is built from 13 residues.

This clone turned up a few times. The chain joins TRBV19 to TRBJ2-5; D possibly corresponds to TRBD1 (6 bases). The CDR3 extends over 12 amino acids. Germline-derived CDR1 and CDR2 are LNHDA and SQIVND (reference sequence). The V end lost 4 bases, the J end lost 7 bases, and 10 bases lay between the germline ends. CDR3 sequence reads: CASSTGVGTQYF. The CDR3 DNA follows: TGTGCCAGTAGTACAGGGGTAGGGACCCAGTACTTC.

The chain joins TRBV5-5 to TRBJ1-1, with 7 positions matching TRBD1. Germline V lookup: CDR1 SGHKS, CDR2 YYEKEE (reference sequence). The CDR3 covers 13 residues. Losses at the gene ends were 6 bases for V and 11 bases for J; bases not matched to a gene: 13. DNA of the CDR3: TGTGCCAGCACCCCACGAGGGGGCGTGGCGGCTTTCTTT. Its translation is CASTPRGGVAAFF.